This entry lists 8 T cell receptor beta chains sequenced from one sample in a study of regulatory T cells in long-lasting Graves disease. Construction of the TCR beta libraries employed iRepertoire HTBI primers in conjunction with Arm-PCR of CDR3 regions. TCRdb fed the multiplex PCR reads into MiXCR, producing one record per CDR3 protein. The table records about 400,000 distinct CDR3 sequences, 15% to 18% of them present only once. Stated time point: newly diagnosed GD, antithyroid drugs for less than 3 months. Scientists built the TCR library using RNA that was extracted from PBMCs. The sample in question was peripheral blood mononuclear cells (PBMCs), obtained at new diagnosis, from a patient treated with antithyroid drugs. The receptors stem from a female donor with Graves disease.

This clonotype occurred many times. The V gene is TRBV18, the J gene TRBJ2-7, with D unresolved. CDR1 and CDR2 (germline): KGHSH, LQKENI. With 2 bases removed from V and 5 bases from J, the gap between germline ends came to 10 bases. This CDR3 is built from 13 residues. The CDR3 is CASSPGQVHEQYF. CDR3 nucleotides: TGTGCCAGCTCACCAGGTCAGGTCCACGAGCAGTACTTC.

This clonotype came up many times. This sequence joins TRBV19 and TRBJ1-1, with 7 bases fitting TRBD1. The CDR3 sequence is 16 residues long. The trim removed 3 bases at V and 1 base at J, leaving 8 bases unmatched. Germline values: CDR1 LNHDA, CDR2 SQIVND (reference sequence). For the CDR3, the DNA is TGTGCCAGTAGTATCCAAGGGGGCGGAAAGAACACTGAAGCTTTCTTT. This translates into CASSIQGGGKNTEAFF.

The rearrangement joins TRBV24-1 to TRBJ2-5, with D possibly being TRBD2 (6 bases). CDR1 is KGHDR, CDR2 SFDVKD, per germline. With 4 bases removed from V and 2 bases from J, the gap between germline ends came to 16 bases. The CDR3 is 16 residues long. In nucleotides, the CDR3 is TGTGCCACCAGTGACCCCCGGGGGAGTCCGCAAGAGACCCAGTACTTC. Amino acid sequence: CATSDPRGSPQETQYF.

Many counts were recorded for this clonotype. The genes are TRBV3-1 and TRBJ1-1; 10 positions agree with TRBD1. This CDR3 spans 14 amino acids. In germline, CDR1 is LGHDT, CDR2 YNNKEL (reference sequence). V lost 4 bases and J lost 5; bases outside the gene matches: 4. The CDR3 nucleotides read TGTGCCAGCAGCCTGGGACAGGGGATAACTGAAGCTTTCTTT. Its translation: CASSLGQGITEAFF.

This clonotype was detected many times. The V gene is TRBV6-2 or TRBV6-3, the J gene TRBJ2-1, with 11 positions matching TRBD2. J lost 6 bases, V lost 6 bases, and 10 bases had no gene match. This CDR3 contains 16 residues. Germline loops: CDR1 MNHEY, CDR2 SVGEGT. Here the CDR3 DNA reads TGTGCCAGCAGGCGACCGGGACTAGCGGACCTCAATGAGCAGTTCTTC. Encoded protein: CASRRPGLADLNEQFF.

The chain combines TRBV5-1 with TRBJ2-1, with D unresolved. CDR1 and CDR2 from the germline V gene are SGHRS and YFSETQ. The CDR3 is 15 residues long. Trimming pared 0 bases from V and 0 bases from J, leaving 7 bases between. In DNA form, the CDR3 reads TGCGCCAGCAGCTTGGCTTTAGCCTCCTACAATGAGCAGTTCTTC. It translates to CASSLALASYNEQFF.

In this sample, this clonotype turned up many times. The gene calls are TRBV29-1 and TRBJ2-7; 8 bases agree with TRBD2. The germline V gene encodes CDR1 SQVTM and CDR2 ANQGSEA. V shed 6 bases and J 3 bases; nucleotides not matched to a gene: 13. The CDR3 has 15 amino acids. DNA of the CDR3: TGCAGCGTCGGGGGGGGGAGCGACTCCTACTACGAGCAGTACTTC. It translates to CSVGGGSDSYYEQYF.

This clonotype was seen only a few times. The CDR3 bases are TGCGCCAGCAGTGAAAGTTTTGGCGCTGAAGCTTTCTTT. This translates into CASSESFGAEAFF. This rearrangement joins TRBV10-1 to TRBJ1-1; D unclear. V dropped 3 bases and J dropped 6 bases, with 11 bases sitting between them. Germline CDR1 reads WNHNN; CDR2 reads SYGVQD (reference sequence). The CDR3 spans 13 residues.